This T cell receptor beta chain was recovered during a study of CD8 T cells in ankylosing spondylitis. General study results and limits: Characteristic, it appeared, of ankylosing spondylitis blood was a TCR beta motif of fewer than 10 highly homologous variants. In the blood and synovial fluid of reactive arthritis, some motif variants had been previously reported. From matched ankylosing spondylitis synovial fluid, disease-linked clones were reportedly recovered at significantly enriched levels. Disease-linked clones, CD8+, were relatively rare in peripheral blood.

In making TCR beta libraries, quantitative 5'-RACE with molecular barcodes was used. A single record per CDR3 protein comes from TCRdb applying MiXCR to the 5' RACE reads. Of roughly 490,000 distinct CDR3 sequences in the sample, roughly 5% were seen once. Per germline, CDR1 SGDLS and CDR2 YYNGEE. CDR3 size: 14 residues. The germline V and J ends were trimmed by 3 bases and 2 bases, with 10 bases remaining between them. This clonotype was detected many times. Its matching antigen is unknown. This TCR came from a male donor with ankylosing spondylitis. Input material: blood, either unsorted or a sorted T cell fraction (not recorded which). The V gene is TRBV9, the J gene TRBJ2-3; possibly TRBD1 or TRBD2 for D (5 bases each). CDR3 amino acids: CASSAGPNTDTQYF. CDR3 DNA sequence: TGTGCCAGCAGCGCGGGACCAAACACAGATACGCAGTATTTT.